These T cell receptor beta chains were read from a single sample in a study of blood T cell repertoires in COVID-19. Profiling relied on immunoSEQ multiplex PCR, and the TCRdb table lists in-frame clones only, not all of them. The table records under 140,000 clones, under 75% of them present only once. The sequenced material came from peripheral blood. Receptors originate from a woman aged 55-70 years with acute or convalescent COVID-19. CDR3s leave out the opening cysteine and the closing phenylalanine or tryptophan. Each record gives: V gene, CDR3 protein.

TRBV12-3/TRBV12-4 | ASRNDQGRGF
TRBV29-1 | SVRGTGVPYEQY
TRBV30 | AWSVQANYGYT
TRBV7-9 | ASSLALGAENTQY
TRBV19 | ASSRDRATEAF
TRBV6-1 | ASSGGQGLLGETQY
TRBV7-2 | ASSLPGQGAYGYT
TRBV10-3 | AISPVGGSTDTQY
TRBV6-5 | ASSYGGTNEKLF
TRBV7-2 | ASVGDSSNEKLF
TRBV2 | ASSEDTGRGGDTQY
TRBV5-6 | ASSGLGTGVGETQY
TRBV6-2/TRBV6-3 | ASSYSGRGTHQPQH
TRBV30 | AWSRKGHPMNTEAF
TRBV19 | ASSIRGQGAGELF
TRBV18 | ASSPPSGAYEQY
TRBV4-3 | ASSPILGATNEKLF
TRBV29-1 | SGQDRETEAF
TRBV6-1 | ASSEAPLQGNQPQH